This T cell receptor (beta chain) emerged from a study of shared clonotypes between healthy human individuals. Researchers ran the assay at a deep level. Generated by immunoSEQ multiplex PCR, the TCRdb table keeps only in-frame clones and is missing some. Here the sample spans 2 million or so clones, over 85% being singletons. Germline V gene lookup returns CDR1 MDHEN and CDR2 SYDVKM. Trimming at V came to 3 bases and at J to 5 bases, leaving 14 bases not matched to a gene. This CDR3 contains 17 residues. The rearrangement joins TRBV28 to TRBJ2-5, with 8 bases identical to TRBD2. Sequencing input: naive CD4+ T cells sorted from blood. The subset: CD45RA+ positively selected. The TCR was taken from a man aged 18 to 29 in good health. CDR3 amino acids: CASSLSTSGNPKETQYF. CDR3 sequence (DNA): TGTGCCAGCAGTTTGTCCACTAGCGGCAACCCTAAGGAGACCCAGTACTTC.